The clone carrying this T cell receptor (beta chain) showed up just once. Its antigen remains unknown. This specimen comes from a study of CD8+CD57+ T cells in acquired aplastic anemia. General study results and limits: Patients and controls had CD8+ Simpson's diversity values that were not significantly distinct.

The germline CDR1 and CDR2 sequences are SEHNR and FQNEAQ (reference sequence). Trimming stripped 3 bases from V and 8 bases from J, with 14 bases between. This CDR3 comprises 13 residues. The use of genomic DNA as template underpinned the TCR beta VDJ and CDR3 profiling. TCRdb passed the reads through MiXCR, listing each CDR3 protein once. Of over 150,000 distinct CDR3 sequences listed, around 50% are singletons. The clonotype originates from a human donor in good health, serving as a control. This rearrangement joins TRBV7-9 to TRBJ2-7, with D perhaps matching TRBD2 (5 bases). Sequenced sample: sorted CD4+, CD8+, or CD8+CD57+ T cells (not recorded which) from PBMCs. As DNA, the CDR3 is TGTGCCAGCAGCTTCGGGCTGGGAGCGAAGCAGTACTTC. Translation gives CASSFGLGAKQYF.